Listed below are T cell receptor beta chains from one sample, sequenced in a study of cytomegalovirus exposure and HLA in healthy donors. Some clones are missing from TCRdb's copy, which holds only in-frame ones; the method was immunoSEQ multiplex PCR. The data contain 130,000 or so clones, around 80% of them singletons. The sample comprised PBMCs. The receptors were sampled from a woman in her thirties or forties in good health and CMV-seronegative. The CDR3 runs from the conserved cysteine through the conserved F or W. The D gene is left open where the match is weak. Clone sizes are given selectively: once, few, many, or a class where the clone is expanded.

j_call,d_call,v_call,clone_size,cdr3_nt,cdr3_aa
TRBJ1-5,TRBD1,TRBV5-1,NA,TGCGCCAGCAGCAAGAGGGGGCGGAATCAGCCCCAGCATTTT,CASSKRGRNQPQHF
TRBJ2-5,TRBD2,TRBV6-5,NA,TGTGCCAGCAGACGACTAGCGGTCCAAGAGACCCAGTACTTC,CASRRLAVQETQYF
TRBJ1-1,TRBD1,TRBV19,NA,TGTGCCAGTAGTAGGGGACAGGTTCGTGGTTATAGGACTGAAGCTTTCTTT,CASSRGQVRGYRTEAFF
TRBJ2-5,NA,TRBV9,NA,TGTGCCAGCAGCGGCGGGACCCTCCAAGAGACCCAGTACTTC,CASSGGTLQETQYF
TRBJ2-3,NA,TRBV6-5,NA,TGTGCCAGCAGTTGGGTGGGCACACAGAATGCGCAGTATTTT,CASSWVGTQNAQYF
TRBJ2-5,TRBD2,TRBV5-1,NA,TGCGCCAGCAGCTTGGGGACTAGCGGGATCCAAGAGACCCAGTACTTC,CASSLGTSGIQETQYF
TRBJ1-5,NA,TRBV28,NA,TGTGCCAGCAGTTTTTTATCGGGGAGCAATCAGCCCCAGCATTTT,CASSFLSGSNQPQHF
TRBJ2-1,TRBD1,TRBV2,NA,TGTGCCAGCAGTGAAGGGAGGACAGGGTTAGATGAGCAGTTCTTC,CASSEGRTGLDEQFF
TRBJ2-3,NA,TRBV21-1,few,TGTGCCAGCAGGGCGGGCCTGTGGGATACGCAGTATTTT,CASRAGLWDTQYF
TRBJ2-3,TRBD2,TRBV10-1,NA,TGCGCCAGCAGTGGGGGACTAGCGAAGCCCACAGATACGCAGTATTTT,CASSGGLAKPTDTQYF